This TCR beta chain was sequenced in a study of blood T cell repertoires in COVID-19. Whole-study context: Samples came from the United States, Italy and Spain, spanning acute and convalescent COVID-19. From T cells, B-cell-depleted T cells, or PBMCs came the material, which was cDNA or gDNA.

The Seattle site enrolled patients during active infection and followed them longitudinally. V shed 0 bases and J shed 1 base, with 5 bases lying between them. Germline V gene lookup returns CDR1 SGHTA and CDR2 FQGNSA. The CDR3 has 14 residues. Only in-frame clones appear in the TCRdb table, and some are missing; sequencing was by immunoSEQ multiplex PCR. Among 300,000 to 400,000 clones listed, about 91% were seen once. What was sequenced was peripheral blood. The chain joins TRBV7-2 to TRBJ2-3; TRBD2 is a possible D gene (5 bases). The sequence derives from a man aged 25 to 40 with COVID-19, enrolled during active disease. Written as DNA, the CDR3 is TGTGCCAGCAGCTTAGCGGGAGGCACAGATACGCAGTATTTT. It specifies CASSLAGGTDTQYF.